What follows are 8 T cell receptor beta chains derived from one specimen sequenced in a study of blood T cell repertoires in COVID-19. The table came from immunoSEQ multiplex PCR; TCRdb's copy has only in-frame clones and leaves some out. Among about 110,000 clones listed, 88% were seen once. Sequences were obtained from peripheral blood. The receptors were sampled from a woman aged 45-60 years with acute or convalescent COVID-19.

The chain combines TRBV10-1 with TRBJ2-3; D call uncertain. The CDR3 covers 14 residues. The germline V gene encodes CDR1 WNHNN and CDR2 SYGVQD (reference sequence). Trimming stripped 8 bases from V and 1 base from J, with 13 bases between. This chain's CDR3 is CASGGRAGTDTQYF. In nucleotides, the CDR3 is TGCGCCAGCGGTGGTAGAGCTGGCACAGATACGCAGTATTTT.

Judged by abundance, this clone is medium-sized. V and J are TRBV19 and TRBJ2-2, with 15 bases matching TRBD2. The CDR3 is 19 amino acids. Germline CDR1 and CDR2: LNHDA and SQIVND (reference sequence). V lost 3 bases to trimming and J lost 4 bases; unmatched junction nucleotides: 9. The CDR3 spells CASSIDPGLAGGPTGELFF. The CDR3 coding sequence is TGTGCCAGTAGTATCGATCCGGGACTAGCGGGAGGTCCCACCGGGGAGCTGTTTTTT.

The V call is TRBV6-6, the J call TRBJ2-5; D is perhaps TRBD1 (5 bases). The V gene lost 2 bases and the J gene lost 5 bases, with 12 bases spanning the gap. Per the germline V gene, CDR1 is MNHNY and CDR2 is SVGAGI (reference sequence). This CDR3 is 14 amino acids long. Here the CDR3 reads CASSYGGARETQYF. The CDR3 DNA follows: TGTGCCAGCAGTTACGGTGGGGCTCGGGAGACCCAGTACTTC.

CDR3 sequence: CAWSVGGLRTEAFF. In DNA form, the CDR3 reads TGTGCCTGGAGTGTTGGGGGGTTGAGGACTGAAGCTTTCTTT. The rearrangement joins TRBV30 to TRBJ1-1; D might be TRBD1 (5 bases). The CDR3 is made up of 14 amino acids. Germline-derived CDR1 and CDR2 are GTSNPN and SVGIG (reference sequence). V lost 0 bases, J lost 5 bases, and 13 bases lay in between.

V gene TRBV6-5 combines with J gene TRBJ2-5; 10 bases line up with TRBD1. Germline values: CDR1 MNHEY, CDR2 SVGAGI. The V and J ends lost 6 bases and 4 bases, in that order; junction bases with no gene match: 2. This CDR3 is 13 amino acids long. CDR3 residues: CASRRDRGETQYF. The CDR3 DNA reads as TGTGCCAGCAGGCGGGACAGGGGAGAGACCCAGTACTTC.

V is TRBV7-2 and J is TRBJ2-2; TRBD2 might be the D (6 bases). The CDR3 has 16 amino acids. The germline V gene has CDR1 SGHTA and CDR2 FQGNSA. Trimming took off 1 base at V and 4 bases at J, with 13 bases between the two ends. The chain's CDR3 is CASSLVRGKGTGELFF. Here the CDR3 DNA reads TGTGCCAGCAGCTTAGTCCGGGGGAAGGGCACCGGGGAGCTGTTTTTT.

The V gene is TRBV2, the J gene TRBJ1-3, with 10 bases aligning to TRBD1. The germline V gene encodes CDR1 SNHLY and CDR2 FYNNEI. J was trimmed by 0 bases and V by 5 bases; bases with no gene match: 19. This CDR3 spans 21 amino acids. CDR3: CASSPPPVGQGTFNSGNTIYF. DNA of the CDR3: TGTGCCAGCAGTCCTCCCCCAGTGGGACAGGGGACGTTTAACTCTGGAAACACCATATATTTT.

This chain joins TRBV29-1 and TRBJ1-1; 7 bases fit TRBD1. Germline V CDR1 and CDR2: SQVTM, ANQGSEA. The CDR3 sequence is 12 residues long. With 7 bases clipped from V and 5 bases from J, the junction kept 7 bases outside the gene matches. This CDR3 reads CSGGQGGTEAFF. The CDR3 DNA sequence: TGCAGCGGGGGGCAGGGGGGAACTGAAGCTTTCTTT.